This T cell receptor (beta chain) was sequenced during a study of CD8 T cells in ankylosing spondylitis. On this clonotype itself: Its matching antigen is unknown.

Study-wide points: Researchers reportedly found disease-linked clones significantly enriched in matched ankylosing spondylitis synovial fluid. Reactive arthritis synovial fluid and blood were previously reported to contain some motif variants.

Making use of molecular barcodes, quantitative 5'-RACE generated TCR beta libraries. TCRdb fed the 5' RACE reads into MiXCR, producing one record per CDR3 protein. The table lists around 35,000 distinct CDR3 sequences, around 10% of them singletons. Sequencing used synovial fluid, either unsorted or a sorted T cell fraction (not recorded which). The TCR originated in a male donor with ankylosing spondylitis.

CDR3 DNA: TGTGCCAGCAGCACCGGGACTGGCATGAACACTGAAGCTTTCTTT. Encoded protein: CASSTGTGMNTEAFF. This chain uses TRBV21-1 with TRBJ1-1. TRBV21-1 is a listed pseudogene. This CDR3 spans 15 amino acids.